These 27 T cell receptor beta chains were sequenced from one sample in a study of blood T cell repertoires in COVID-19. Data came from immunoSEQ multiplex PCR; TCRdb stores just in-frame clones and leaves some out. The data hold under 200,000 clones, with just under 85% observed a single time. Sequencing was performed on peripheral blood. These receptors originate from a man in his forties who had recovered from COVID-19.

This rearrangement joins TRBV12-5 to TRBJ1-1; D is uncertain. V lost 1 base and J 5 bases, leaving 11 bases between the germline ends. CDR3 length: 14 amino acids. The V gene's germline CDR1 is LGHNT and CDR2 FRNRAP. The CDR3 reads CASGLGVSGTEAFF. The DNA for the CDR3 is TGTGCTAGTGGTTTGGGAGTTTCGGGGACTGAAGCTTTCTTT.

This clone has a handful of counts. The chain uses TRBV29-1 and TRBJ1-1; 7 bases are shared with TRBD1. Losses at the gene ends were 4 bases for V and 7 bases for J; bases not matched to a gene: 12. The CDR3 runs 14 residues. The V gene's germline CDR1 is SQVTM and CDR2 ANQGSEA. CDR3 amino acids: CSVAGSTGAIEAFF. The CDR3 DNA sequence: TGCAGCGTTGCCGGCTCTACAGGGGCGATTGAAGCTTTCTTT.

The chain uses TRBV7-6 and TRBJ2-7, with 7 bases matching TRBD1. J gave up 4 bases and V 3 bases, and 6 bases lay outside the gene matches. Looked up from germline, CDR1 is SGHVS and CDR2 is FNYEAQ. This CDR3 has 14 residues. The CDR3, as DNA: TGTGCCAGCAGCTTGAACAGGGGACCATACGAGCAGTACTTC. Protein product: CASSLNRGPYEQYF.

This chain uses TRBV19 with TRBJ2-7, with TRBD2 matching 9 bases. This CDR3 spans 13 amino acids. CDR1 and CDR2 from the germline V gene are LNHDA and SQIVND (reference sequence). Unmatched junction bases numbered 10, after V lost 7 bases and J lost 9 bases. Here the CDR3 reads CASKGSGSTVQYF. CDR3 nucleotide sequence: TGTGCCAGTAAGGGTAGCGGGAGCACGGTGCAGTACTTC.

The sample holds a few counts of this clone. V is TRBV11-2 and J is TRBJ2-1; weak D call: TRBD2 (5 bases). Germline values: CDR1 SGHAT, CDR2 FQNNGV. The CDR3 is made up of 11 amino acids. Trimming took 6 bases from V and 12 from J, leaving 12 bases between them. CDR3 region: CASRTGIVQFF. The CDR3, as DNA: TGTGCCAGCAGGACCGGGATCGTGCAGTTCTTC.

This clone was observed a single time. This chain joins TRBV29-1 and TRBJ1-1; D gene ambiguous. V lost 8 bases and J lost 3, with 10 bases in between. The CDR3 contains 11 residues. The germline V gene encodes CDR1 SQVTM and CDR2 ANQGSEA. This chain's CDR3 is CSSISYTEAFF. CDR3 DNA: TGCAGCTCAATTAGCTACACTGAAGCTTTCTTT.

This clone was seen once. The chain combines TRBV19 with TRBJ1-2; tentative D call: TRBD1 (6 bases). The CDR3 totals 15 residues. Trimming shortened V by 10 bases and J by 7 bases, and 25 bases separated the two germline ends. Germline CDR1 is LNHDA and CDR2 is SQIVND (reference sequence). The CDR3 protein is CATAKGLQGEGGYTF. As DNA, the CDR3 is TGTGCCACCGCGAAGGGGCTACAGGGAGAAGGTGGCTACACCTTC. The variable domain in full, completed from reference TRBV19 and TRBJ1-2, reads DGGITQSPKYLFRKEGQNVTLSCEQNLNHDAMYWYRQDPGQGLRLIYYSQIVNDFQKGDIAEGYSVSREKKESFPLTVTSAQKNPTAFYLCATAKGLQGEGGYTFGSGTRLTVV.

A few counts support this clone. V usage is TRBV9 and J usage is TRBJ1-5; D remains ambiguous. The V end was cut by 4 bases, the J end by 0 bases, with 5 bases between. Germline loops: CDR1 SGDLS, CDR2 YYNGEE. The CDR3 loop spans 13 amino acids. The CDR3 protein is CASSRDSNQPQHF. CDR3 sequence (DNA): TGTGCCAGCAGCCGGGATAGCAATCAGCCCCAGCATTTT.

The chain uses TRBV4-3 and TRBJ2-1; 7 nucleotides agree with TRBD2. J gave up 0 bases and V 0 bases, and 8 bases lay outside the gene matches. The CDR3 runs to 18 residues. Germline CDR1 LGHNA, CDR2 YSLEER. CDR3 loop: CASSQDVLRGTSYNEQFF. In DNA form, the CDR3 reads TGCGCCAGCAGCCAAGATGTTCTGCGGGGGACCTCCTACAATGAGCAGTTCTTC.

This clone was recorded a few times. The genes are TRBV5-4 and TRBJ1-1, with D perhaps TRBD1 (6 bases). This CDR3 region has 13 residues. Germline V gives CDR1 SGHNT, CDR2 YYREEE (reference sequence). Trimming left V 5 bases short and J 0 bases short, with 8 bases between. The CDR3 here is CASRRTVNTEAFF. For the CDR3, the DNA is TGTGCCAGCAGACGGACAGTGAACACTGAAGCTTTCTTT.

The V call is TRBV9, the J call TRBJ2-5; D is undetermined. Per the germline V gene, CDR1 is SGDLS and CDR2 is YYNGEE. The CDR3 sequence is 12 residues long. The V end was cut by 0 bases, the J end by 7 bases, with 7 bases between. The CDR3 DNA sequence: TGTGCCAGCAGCGTAGATTCGGGGACCCAGTACTTC. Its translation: CASSVDSGTQYF.

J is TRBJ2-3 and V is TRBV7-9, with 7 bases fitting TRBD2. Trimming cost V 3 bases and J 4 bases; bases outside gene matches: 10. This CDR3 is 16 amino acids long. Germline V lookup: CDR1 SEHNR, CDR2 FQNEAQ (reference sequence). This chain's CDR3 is CASSFPRGGRSDTQYF. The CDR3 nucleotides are TGTGCCAGCAGCTTCCCTCGGGGCGGGAGATCAGATACGCAGTATTTT.

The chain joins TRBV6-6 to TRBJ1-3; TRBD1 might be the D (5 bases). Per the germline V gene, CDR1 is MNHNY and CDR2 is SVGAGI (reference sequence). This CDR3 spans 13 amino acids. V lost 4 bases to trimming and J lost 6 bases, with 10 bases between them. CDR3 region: CASSWGRENTIYF. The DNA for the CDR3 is TGTGCCAGCAGTTGGGGCAGGGAAAACACCATATATTTT.

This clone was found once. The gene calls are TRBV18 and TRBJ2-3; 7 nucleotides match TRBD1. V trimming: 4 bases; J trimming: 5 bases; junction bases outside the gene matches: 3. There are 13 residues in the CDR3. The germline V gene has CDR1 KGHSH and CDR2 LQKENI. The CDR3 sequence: CASSLGQVDTQYF. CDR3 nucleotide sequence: TGTGCCAGCTCACTAGGACAGGTAGATACGCAGTATTTT.

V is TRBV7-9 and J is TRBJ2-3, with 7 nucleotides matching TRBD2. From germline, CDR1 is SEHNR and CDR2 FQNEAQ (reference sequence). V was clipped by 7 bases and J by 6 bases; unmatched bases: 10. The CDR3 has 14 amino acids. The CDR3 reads CASKRSGAGDTQYF. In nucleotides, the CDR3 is TGTGCCAGCAAGCGAAGCGGGGCCGGGGATACGCAGTATTTT.

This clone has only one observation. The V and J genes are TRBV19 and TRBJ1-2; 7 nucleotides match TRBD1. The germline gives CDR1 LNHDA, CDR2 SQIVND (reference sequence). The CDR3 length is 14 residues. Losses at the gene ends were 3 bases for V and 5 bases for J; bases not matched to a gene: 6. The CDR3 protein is CASSIDRAFYGYTF. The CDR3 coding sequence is TGTGCCAGTAGTATTGACAGGGCGTTTTATGGCTACACCTTC.

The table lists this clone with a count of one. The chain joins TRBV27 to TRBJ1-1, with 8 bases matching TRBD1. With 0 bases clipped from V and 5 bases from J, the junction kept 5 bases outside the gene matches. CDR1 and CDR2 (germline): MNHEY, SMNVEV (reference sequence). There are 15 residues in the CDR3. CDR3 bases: TGTGCCAGCAGTTTATCGAACAGGGGGTTGACTGAAGCTTTCTTT. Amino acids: CASSLSNRGLTEAFF.

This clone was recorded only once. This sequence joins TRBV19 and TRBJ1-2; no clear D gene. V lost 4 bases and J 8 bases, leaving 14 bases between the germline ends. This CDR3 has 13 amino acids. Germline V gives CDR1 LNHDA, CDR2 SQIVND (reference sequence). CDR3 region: CASSTLQVKGYTF. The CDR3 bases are TGTGCCAGTAGTACCCTCCAGGTAAAAGGCTACACCTTC.

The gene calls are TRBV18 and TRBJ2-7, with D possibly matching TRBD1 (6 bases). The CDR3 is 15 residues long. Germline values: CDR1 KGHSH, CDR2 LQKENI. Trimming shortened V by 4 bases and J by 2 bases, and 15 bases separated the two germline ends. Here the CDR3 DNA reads TGTGCCAGCTCACGAACCGGGACAAGGACCTACGAGCAGTACTTC. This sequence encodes CASSRTGTRTYEQYF.

The CDR3 region is CASILSRLAGGETQYF. The CDR3 DNA follows: TGTGCCAGCATCCTTAGTCGACTAGCGGGAGGAGAGACCCAGTACTTC. The J gene is TRBJ2-5, the V gene TRBV7-2, with 13 bases fitting TRBD2. V shed 7 bases and J 4 bases; nucleotides not matched to a gene: 9. The CDR3 covers 16 residues. CDR1 is SGHTA and CDR2 is FQGNSA in the germline V gene.

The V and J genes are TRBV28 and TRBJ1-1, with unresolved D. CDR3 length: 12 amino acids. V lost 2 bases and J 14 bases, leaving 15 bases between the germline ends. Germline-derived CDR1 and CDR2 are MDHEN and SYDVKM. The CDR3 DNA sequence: TGTGCCAGCAGTTTACGCGGGCTTAAGTCCTTCTTT. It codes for CASSLRGLKSFF.

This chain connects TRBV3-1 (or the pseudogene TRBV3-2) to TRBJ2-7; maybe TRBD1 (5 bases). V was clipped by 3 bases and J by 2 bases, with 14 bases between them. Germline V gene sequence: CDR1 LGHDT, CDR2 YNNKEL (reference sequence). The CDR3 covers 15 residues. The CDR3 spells CASSHRDRPTYEQYF. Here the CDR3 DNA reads TGTGCCAGCAGCCATCGAGACAGACCCACCTACGAGCAGTACTTC.

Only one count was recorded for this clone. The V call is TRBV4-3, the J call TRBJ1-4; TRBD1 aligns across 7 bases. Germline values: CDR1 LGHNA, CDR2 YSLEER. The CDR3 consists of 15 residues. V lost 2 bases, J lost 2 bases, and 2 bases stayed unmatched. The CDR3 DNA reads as TGCGCCAGCAGCCAACAGGGGGGCACTAATGAAAAACTGTTTTTT. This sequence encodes CASSQQGGTNEKLFF.

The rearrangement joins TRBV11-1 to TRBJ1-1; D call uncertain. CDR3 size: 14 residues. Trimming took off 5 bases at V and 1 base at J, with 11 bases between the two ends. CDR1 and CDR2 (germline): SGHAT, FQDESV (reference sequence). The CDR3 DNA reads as TGTGCCAGCAGCCCGAGGACTGGGAACACTGAAGCTTTCTTT. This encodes CASSPRTGNTEAFF. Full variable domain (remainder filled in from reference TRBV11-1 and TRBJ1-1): EAEVAQSPRYKITEKSQAVAFWCDPISGHATLYWYRQILGQGPELLVQFQDESVVDDSQLPKDRFSAERLKGVDSTLKIQPAELGDSAMYLCASSPRTGNTEAFFGQGTRLTVV.

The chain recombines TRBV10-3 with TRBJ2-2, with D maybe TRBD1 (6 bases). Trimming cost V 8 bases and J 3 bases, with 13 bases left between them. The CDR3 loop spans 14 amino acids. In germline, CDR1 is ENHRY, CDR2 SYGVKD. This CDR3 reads CAIWQGYDTGELFF. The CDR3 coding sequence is TGTGCCATCTGGCAGGGGTACGACACCGGGGAGCTGTTTTTT.

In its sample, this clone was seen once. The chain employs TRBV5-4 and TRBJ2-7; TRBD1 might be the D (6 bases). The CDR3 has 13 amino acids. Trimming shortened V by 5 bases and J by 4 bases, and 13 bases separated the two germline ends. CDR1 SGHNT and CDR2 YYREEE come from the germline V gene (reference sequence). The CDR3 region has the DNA TGTGCCAGCAGTCAACAGGGTCGGTACGAGCAGTACTTC. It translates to CASSQQGRYEQYF.

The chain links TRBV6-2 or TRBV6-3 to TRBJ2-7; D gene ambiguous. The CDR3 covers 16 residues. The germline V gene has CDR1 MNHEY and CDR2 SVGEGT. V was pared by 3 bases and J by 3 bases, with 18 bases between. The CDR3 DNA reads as TGTGCCAGCAGTTATCCTAACGGGTACCCCTACTACGAGCAGTACTTC. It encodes CASSYPNGYPYYEQYF.